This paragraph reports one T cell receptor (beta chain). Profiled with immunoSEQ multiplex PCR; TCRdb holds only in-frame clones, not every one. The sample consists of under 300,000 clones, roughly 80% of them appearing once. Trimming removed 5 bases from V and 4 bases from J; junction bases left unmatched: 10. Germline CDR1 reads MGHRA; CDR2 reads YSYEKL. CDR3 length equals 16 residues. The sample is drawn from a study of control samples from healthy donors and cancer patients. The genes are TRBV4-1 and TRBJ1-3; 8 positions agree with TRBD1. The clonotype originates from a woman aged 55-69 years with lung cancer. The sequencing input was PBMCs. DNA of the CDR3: TGCGCCAGCAGCTTACAGGGGGGATTCGCCGGAAACACCATATATTTT. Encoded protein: CASSLQGGFAGNTIYF.